The 16 T cell receptor beta chains below were found in one sample sequenced in a study of human T cells and chemical hapten exposure. One entry per CDR3 protein, called by TCRdb with MiXCR from the RACE reads. This repertoire shows some 250,000 distinct CDR3 sequences, around 7.7% found once; its top ten account for 1.2%. Time point specified: pre-sensitization, week 0. Described treatment: therapeutic diphenylcyclopropenone sensitization with weekly scalp DPC. The sequencing used whole blood, collected in connection with sensitization to the hapten diphenylcyclopropenone (DPC). The receptors stem from a man younger than 35 with alopecia areata. Some clones in this sample may be carry-over from other donors' samples.

This clonotype has just a few counts. The rearrangement uses TRBV7-9 and TRBJ2-3; D not resolved. Germline-derived CDR1 and CDR2 are SEHNR and FQNEAQ (reference sequence). Trimming took off 2 bases at V and 5 bases at J, with 11 bases between the two ends. The CDR3 consists of 14 residues. CDR3 bases: TGTGCCAGCAGCTTAACTGGTCTCCGAGATACGCAGTATTTT. It specifies CASSLTGLRDTQYF.

This chain joins TRBV29-1 and TRBJ2-3; 7 bases agree with TRBD1. With V trimmed by 7 bases and J by 0 bases, 4 bases remained unmatched. The CDR3 totals 13 residues. Germline V gene data show CDR1 as SQVTM and CDR2 as ANQGSEA. CDR3 in amino acids: CSGGQESTDTQYF. CDR3 DNA sequence: TGCAGCGGCGGACAGGAGAGCACAGATACGCAGTATTTT.

The table lists this clonotype with a few counts. The rearrangement links TRBV6-5 to TRBJ2-7; D not resolved. V dropped 6 bases and J dropped 0 bases, with 12 bases sitting between them. CDR1 is MNHEY, CDR2 SVGAGI, per germline. The CDR3 length is 14 residues. CDR3 amino acids: CASSPQYSSYEQYF. The DNA of the CDR3 is TGTGCCAGCAGCCCCCAATATAGCTCCTACGAGCAGTACTTC.

This clonotype has a count of ten or more. The CDR3 is CASSQDGVGFQETQYF. CDR3 in DNA: TGTGCCAGCAGCCAAGATGGGGTAGGCTTCCAAGAGACCCAGTACTTC. The chain combines TRBV4-2 with TRBJ2-5; no clear D gene. This CDR3 region has 16 residues. V gave up 0 bases and J gave up 1 base, with 12 bases separating them. Germline V gene sequence: CDR1 LGHNA, CDR2 YNFKEQ.

This clonotype showed up many times. The chain couples TRBV7-2 to TRBJ1-1; D may be TRBD1 (6 bases). The CDR3 has 15 amino acids. V was cut by 8 bases and J by 6 bases, with 22 bases left in between. Germline V CDR1 and CDR2: SGHTA, FQGNSA. CDR3 nucleotide sequence: TGTGCCAGCGCAAGGCCGGGGGCGCGTAGTCCTGAAGCTTTCTTT. It is translated as CASARPGARSPEAFF.

This clonotype was counted between two and nine times. The chain employs TRBV7-2 and TRBJ1-6; tentatively, D is TRBD1 (5 bases). This CDR3 spans 16 amino acids. V was shortened by 0 bases and J by 10 bases, with 16 bases between the two germline ends. Germline CDR1 SGHTA, CDR2 FQGNSA. CDR3 bases: TGTGCCAGCAGCTTAGCACCGGGGAAAGGGACCTCACCCCTCCACTTT. Its translation is CASSLAPGKGTSPLHF.

This clonotype has only a few counts. The chain couples TRBV6-2 or TRBV6-3 to TRBJ2-7, with D uncertain. Trimming shortened V by 2 bases and J by 4 bases, and 12 bases separated the two germline ends. The CDR3 is 14 amino acids. Germline CDR1 and CDR2: MNHEY and SVGEGT. CDR3 in DNA: TGTGCCAGCAGTTACGAAGGACGGACGTACGAGCAGTACTTC. This sequence encodes CASSYEGRTYEQYF.

This clonotype has just a few counts. This sequence joins TRBV4-3 and TRBJ1-1, with D unclear. The germline V gene encodes CDR1 LGHNA and CDR2 YSLEER. Trimming stripped 0 bases from V and 0 bases from J, with 8 bases between. The CDR3 contains 15 residues. In DNA form, the CDR3 reads TGCGCCAGCAGCCAAGATCTGAGAATGAACACTGAAGCTTTCTTT. The encoded protein is CASSQDLRMNTEAFF.

The chain joins TRBV5-1 to TRBJ2-2, with 8 bases lining up with TRBD1. This CDR3 has 17 residues. The trim removed 4 bases at V and 7 bases at J, leaving 15 bases unmatched. The germline V gene encodes CDR1 SGHRS and CDR2 YFSETQ. CDR3 nucleotide sequence: TGCGCCAGCAGCCGTATTGGACAGGGTCGTAGTTTCGGGGAGCTGTTTTTT. Its protein product is CASSRIGQGRSFGELFF.

This rearrangement joins TRBV2 to TRBJ1-2, with 10 bases fitting TRBD1. Per germline, CDR1 SNHLY and CDR2 FYNNEI. CDR3 size: 14 residues. V lost 6 bases and J lost 4; bases outside the gene matches: 5. The CDR3 nucleotides read TGTGCCAGCAGCGCGACAGGGGGCGGCTATGGCTACACCTTC. Protein sequence: CASSATGGGYGYTF.

In this sample, this clonotype turned up a few times. This sequence joins TRBV20-1 and TRBJ2-3; D may be TRBD2 (7 bases). Germline-derived CDR1 and CDR2 are DFQATT and SNEGSKA (reference sequence). The CDR3 consists of 17 residues. The V gene lost 0 bases and the J gene lost 2 bases, with 18 bases spanning the gap. In DNA form, the CDR3 reads TGCAGTGCTAGAGATGATGGCCTCGCGGGGGCCACAGATACGCAGTATTTT. As protein: CSARDDGLAGATDTQYF.

This clonotype was detected ten times or more. The chain carries TRBV12-3 or TRBV12-4 and TRBJ1-2; maybe TRBD1 (5 bases). V gave up 6 bases and J gave up 1 base, with 15 bases separating them. CDR3 size: 15 residues. The CDR3 nucleotides read TGTGCCAGCAGCCCTGGGACCGGCGTTAACTATGGCTACACCTTC. Residues: CASSPGTGVNYGYTF.

This clonotype occurred many times. The chain couples TRBV20-1 to TRBJ1-2; D perhaps matches TRBD1 (5 bases). CDR1 and CDR2 from the germline V gene are DFQATT and SNEGSKA (reference sequence). The CDR3 extends over 12 amino acids. CDR3 DNA: TGCAGGGCGGCAGGGACTAACTATGGCTACACCTTC. Encoded protein: CRAAGTNYGYTF.

V usage is TRBV14 and J usage is TRBJ2-3; no reliable D call. The CDR3 extends over 12 amino acids. Germline values: CDR1 SGHDN, CDR2 FVKESK. Trimming left V 5 bases short and J 6 bases short, with 9 bases between. The CDR3 nucleotides are TGTGCCAGCAGCTTTGTTGGGGATACGCAGTATTTT. This translates into CASSFVGDTQYF.

This chain links TRBV10-3 with TRBJ2-2; D is uncertain. The CDR3 contains 14 residues. V lost 4 bases, J lost 0 bases, and 6 bases lay in between. CDR1 is ENHRY and CDR2 is SYGVKD in the germline V gene. The CDR3 DNA follows: TGTGCCATCAGTGTACAGTCGAACACCGGGGAGCTGTTTTTT. Encoded protein: CAISVQSNTGELFF.

The chain links TRBV6-2 or TRBV6-3 to TRBJ1-4; D not certain. The V and J ends lost 2 bases and 0 bases respectively, with 10 bases between them. The CDR3 runs 16 residues. Looked up from germline, CDR1 is MNHEY and CDR2 is SVGEGT. The CDR3: CASSYGEAATNEKLFF. Here the CDR3 DNA reads TGTGCCAGCAGTTACGGCGAGGCGGCAACTAATGAAAAACTGTTTTTT.